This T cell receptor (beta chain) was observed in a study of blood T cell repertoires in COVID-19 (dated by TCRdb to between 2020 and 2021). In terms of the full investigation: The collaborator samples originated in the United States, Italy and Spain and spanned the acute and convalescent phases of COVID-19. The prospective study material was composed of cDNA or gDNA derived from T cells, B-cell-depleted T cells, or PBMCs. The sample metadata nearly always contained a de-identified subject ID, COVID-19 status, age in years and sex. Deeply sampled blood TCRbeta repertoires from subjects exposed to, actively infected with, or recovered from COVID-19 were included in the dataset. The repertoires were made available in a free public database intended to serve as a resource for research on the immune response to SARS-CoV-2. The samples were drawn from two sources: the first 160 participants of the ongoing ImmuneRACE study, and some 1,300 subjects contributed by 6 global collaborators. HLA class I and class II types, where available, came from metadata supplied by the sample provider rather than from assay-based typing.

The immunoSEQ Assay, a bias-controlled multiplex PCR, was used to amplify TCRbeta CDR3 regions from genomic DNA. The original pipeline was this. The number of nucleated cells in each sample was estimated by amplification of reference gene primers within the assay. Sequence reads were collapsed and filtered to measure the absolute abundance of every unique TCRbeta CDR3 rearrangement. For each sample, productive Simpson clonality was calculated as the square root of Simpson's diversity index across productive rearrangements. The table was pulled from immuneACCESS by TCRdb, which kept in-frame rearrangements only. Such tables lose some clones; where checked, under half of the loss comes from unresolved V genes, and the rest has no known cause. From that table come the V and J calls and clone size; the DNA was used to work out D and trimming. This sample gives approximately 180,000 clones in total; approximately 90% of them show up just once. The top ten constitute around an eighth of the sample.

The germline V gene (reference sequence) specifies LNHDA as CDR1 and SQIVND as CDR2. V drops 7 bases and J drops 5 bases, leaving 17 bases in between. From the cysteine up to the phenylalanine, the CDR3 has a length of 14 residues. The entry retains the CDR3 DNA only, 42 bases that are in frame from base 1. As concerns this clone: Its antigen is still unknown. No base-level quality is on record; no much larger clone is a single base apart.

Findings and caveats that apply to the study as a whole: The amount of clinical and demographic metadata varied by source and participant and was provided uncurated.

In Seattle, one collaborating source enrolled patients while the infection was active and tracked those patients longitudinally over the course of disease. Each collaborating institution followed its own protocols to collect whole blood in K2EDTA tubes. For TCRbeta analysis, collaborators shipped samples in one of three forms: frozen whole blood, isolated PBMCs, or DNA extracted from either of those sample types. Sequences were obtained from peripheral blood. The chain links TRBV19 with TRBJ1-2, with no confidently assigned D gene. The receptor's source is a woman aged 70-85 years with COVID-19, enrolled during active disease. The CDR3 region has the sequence CASKGGSLEYGYTF. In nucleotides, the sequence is TGTGCCAGTAAGGGAGGCTCGCTAGAATATGGCTACACCTTC.